The present entry profiles one TCR beta chain with its context. No antigen is known for it. Only in-frame clones appear in the TCRdb table, and some are missing; sequencing was by immunoSEQ multiplex PCR. The repertoire has hundreds of thousands of clones, roughly 89% of them found once; the top ten carry 2.5% to 3%. This sample was included in a study of Ad26.COV2.S vaccination and SARS-CoV-2 variants. At the level of the study: Donor was one of the participants in the Ad26.COV2.S arm of the COV1001 trial. Findings of the study overall: Spike-specific TCR breadth was greater in vaccine than placebo recipients. Estimates derived from TCR breadth and depth analyses may have underestimated total T cell responses.

The treatment here: approximately 18 received Ad26.COV2.S at low or high dose, single or two shots; about 5 received placebo; per-sample allocation not given. Sampling occurred on day 63 after the first vaccine or placebo injection. Participants' vaccine, an Ad26 vector, delivered Wuhan-strain SARS-CoV-2 spike. The germline CDR1 and CDR2 sequences are ENHRY and SYGVKD. Trimming removed 6 bases from V and 1 base from J, with 9 bases in between. This CDR3 contains 13 residues. This material consisted of peripheral blood, taken in a trial of Ad26.COV2.S vaccine versus placebo. This receptor was obtained from a person between 18 and 65 years old who received the Ad26.COV2.S COVID-19 vaccine or a placebo. The gene calls are TRBV10-3 and TRBJ1-2; D remains unclear. CDR3: CAISPEVNYGYTF. CDR3 bases: TGTGCCATCAGCCCTGAAGTTAACTATGGCTACACCTTC.